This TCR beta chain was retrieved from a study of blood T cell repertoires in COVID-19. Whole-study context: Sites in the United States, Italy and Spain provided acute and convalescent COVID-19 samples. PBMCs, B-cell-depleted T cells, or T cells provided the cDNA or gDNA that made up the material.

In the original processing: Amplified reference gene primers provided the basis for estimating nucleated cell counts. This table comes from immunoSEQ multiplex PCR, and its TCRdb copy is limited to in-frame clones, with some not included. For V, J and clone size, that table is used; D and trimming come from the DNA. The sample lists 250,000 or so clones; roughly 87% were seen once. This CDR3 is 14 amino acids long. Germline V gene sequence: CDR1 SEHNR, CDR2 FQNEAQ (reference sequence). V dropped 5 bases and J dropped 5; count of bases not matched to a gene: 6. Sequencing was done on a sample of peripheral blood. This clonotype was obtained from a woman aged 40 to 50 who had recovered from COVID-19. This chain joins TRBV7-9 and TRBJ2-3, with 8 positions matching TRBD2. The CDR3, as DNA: TGTGCCAGCAGCATTAGCGGGGAGGGAGATACGCAGTATTTT. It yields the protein CASSISGEGDTQYF.